This T cell receptor beta chain originates from a study of cytomegalovirus exposure and HLA in healthy donors. Whole-study results and caveats: Later, an analysis showed that TCR beta chains associated with HLA were more clonally expanded than others that were equally common.

In germline, CDR1 is GTSNPN, CDR2 SVGIG (reference sequence). The CDR3 runs to 14 residues. A multiplex PCR was run with 60 Vbeta primers and 13 Jbeta primers. Some clones are missing from TCRdb's copy, which holds only in-frame ones; the method was immunoSEQ multiplex PCR. The table shows about 140,000 clones, with around four fifths occurring only once. With respect to this clone: No antigen is known for it. One end of the junction is discordant with germline, which a read error may explain.

The V gene is TRBV30, the J gene TRBJ1-5, with a weak D call TRBD1 (5 bases). The sequence was collected from a male donor in good health and CMV-seronegative. The sequenced material came from PBMCs. In DNA form, the CDR3 reads TGTGCCTGGAGCGCAAGCAGGGTCAATCGGCCCCAGCATTTT. This encodes CAWSASRVNRPQHF.